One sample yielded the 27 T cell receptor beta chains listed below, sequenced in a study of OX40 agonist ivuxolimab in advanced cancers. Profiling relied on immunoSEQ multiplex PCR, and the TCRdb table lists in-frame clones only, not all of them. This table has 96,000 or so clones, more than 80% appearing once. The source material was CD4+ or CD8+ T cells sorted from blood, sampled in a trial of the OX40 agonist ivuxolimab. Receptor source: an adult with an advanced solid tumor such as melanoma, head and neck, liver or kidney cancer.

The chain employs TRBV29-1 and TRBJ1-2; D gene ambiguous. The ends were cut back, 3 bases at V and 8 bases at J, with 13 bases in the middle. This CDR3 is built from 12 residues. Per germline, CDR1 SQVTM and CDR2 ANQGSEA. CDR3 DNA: TGCAGCGTTGATCTGACCCTGGGGGGCTACACCTTC. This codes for CSVDLTLGGYTF. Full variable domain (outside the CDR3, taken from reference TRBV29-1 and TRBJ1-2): SAVISQKPSRDICQRGTSLTIQCQVDSQVTMMFWYRQQPGQSLTLIATANQGSEATYESGFVIDKFPISRPNLTFSTLTVSNMSPEDSSIYLCSVDLTLGGYTFGSGTRLTVV.

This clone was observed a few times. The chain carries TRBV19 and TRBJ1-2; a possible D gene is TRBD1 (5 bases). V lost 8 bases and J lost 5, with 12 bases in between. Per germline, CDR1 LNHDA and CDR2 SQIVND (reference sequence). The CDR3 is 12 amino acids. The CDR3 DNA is TGTGCCAGTTTCCGGGGCGTTTATGGCTACACCTTC. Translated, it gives CASFRGVYGYTF.

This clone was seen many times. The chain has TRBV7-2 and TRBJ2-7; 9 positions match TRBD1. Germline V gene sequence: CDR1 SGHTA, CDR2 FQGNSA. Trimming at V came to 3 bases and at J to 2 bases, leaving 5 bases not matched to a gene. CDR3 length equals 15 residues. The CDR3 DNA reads TGTGCCAGCAGCTTGAGGGACAGGGTTCCCTACGAGCAGTACTTC. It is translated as CASSLRDRVPYEQYF.

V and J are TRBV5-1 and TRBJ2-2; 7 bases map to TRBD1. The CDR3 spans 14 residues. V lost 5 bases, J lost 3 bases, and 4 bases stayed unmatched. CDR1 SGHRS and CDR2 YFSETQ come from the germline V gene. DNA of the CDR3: TGCGCCAGCAGTTACCAGGGGGACACCGGGGAGCTGTTTTTT. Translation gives CASSYQGDTGELFF.

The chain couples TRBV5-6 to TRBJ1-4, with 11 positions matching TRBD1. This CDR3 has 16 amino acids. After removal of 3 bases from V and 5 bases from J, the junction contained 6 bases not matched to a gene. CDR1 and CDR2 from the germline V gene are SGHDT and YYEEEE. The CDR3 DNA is TGTGCCAGCAGCTCGCCCTGGGACAGGGGGAATGAAAAACTGTTTTTT. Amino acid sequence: CASSSPWDRGNEKLFF.

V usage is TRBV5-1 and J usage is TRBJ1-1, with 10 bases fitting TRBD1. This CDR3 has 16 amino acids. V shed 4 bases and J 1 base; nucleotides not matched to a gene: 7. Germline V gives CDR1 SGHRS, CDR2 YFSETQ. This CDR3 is CASSLLTGGPNTEAFF. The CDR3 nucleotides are TGCGCCAGCAGCCTGCTGACAGGGGGCCCGAACACTGAAGCTTTCTTT.

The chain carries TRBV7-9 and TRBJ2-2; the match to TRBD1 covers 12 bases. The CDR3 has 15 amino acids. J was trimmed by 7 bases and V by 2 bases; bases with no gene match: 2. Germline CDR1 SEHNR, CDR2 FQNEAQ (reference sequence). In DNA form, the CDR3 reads TGTGCCAGCAGCTTAAGGGACAGGGGGCACGGGGAGCTGTTTTTT. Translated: CASSLRDRGHGELFF.

CDR3: CASSLSIGLAGVRDNEQFF. Written as DNA, the CDR3 is TGTGCCAGCAGTTTATCGATAGGACTAGCGGGAGTAAGGGACAATGAGCAGTTCTTC. The V call is TRBV27, the J call TRBJ2-1; 13 bases are a match to TRBD2. Germline CDR1 and CDR2: MNHEY and SMNVEV (reference sequence). Trimming cost V 0 bases and J 5 bases; bases outside gene matches: 10. The CDR3 length is 19 residues.

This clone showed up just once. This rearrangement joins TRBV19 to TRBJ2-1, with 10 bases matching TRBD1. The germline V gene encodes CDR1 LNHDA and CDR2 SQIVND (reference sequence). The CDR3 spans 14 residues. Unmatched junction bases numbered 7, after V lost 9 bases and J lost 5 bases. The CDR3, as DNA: TGTGCCAGCCGTCGGGACAGGGGCCACAATGAGCAGTTCTTC. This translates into CASRRDRGHNEQFF.

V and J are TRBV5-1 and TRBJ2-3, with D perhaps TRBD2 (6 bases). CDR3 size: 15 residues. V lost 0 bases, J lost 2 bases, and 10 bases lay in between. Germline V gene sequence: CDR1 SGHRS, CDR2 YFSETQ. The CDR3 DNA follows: TGCGCCAGCAGCTTGGGAGGGAGGATCACAGATACGCAGTATTTT. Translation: CASSLGGRITDTQYF.

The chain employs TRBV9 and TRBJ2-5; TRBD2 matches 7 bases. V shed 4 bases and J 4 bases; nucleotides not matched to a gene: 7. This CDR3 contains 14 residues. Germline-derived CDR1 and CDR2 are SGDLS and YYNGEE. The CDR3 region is CASSLGGMGETQYF. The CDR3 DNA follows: TGTGCCAGCAGCCTGGGGGGGATGGGAGAGACCCAGTACTTC.

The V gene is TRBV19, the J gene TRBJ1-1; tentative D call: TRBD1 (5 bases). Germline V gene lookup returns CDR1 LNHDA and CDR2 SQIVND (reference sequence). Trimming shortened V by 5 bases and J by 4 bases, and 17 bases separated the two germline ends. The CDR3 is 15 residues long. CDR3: CASSVQWGYGTEAFF. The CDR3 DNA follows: TGTGCCAGTAGTGTCCAGTGGGGCTACGGCACTGAAGCTTTCTTT.

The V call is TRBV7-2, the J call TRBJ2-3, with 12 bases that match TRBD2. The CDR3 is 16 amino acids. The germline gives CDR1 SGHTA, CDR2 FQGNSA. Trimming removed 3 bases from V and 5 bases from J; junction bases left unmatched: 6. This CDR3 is CASSFLSSGRGDTQYF. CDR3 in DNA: TGTGCCAGCAGCTTTCTCTCTAGCGGGAGGGGAGATACGCAGTATTTT.

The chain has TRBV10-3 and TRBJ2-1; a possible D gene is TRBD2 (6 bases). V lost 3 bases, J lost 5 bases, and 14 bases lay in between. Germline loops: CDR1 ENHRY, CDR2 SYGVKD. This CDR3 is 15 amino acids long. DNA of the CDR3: TGTGCCATCAGTGAAAGGGCGGGGCGGGACAATGAGCAGTTCTTC. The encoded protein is CAISERAGRDNEQFF.

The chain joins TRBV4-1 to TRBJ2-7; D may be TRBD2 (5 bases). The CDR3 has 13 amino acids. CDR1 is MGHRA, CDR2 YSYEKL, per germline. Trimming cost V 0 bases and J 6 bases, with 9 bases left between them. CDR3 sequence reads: CASSQEPGSEQYF. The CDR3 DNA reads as TGCGCCAGCAGCCAAGAGCCGGGATCCGAGCAGTACTTC.

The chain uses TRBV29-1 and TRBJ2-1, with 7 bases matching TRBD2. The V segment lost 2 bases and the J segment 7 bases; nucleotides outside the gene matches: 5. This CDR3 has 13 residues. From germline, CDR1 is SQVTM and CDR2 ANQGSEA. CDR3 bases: TGCAGCGTTGAAAATCCTAGCGGTAATGAGCAGTTCTTC. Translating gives CSVENPSGNEQFF.

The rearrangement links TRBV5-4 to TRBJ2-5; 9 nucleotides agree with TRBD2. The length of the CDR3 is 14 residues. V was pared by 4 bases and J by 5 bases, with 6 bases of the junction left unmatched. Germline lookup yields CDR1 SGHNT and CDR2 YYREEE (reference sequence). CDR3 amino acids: CASSQAGGPETQYF. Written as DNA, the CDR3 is TGTGCCAGCAGCCAGGCGGGAGGGCCTGAGACCCAGTACTTC.

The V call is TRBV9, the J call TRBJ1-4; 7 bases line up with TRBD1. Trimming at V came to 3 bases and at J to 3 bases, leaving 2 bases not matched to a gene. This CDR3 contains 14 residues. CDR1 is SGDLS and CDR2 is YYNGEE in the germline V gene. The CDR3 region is CASSAGTANEKLFF. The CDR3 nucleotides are TGTGCCAGCAGCGCCGGGACAGCTAATGAAAAACTGTTTTTT.

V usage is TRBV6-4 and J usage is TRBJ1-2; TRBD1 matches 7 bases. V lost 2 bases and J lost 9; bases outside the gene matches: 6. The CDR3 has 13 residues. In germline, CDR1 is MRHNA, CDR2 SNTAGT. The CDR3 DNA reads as TGTGCCAGCAGTGACGGGACAGATCTAAGCTACACCTTC. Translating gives CASSDGTDLSYTF.

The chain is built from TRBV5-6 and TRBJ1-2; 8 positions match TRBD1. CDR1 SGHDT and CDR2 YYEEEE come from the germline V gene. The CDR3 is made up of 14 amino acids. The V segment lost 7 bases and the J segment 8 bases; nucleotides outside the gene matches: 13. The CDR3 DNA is TGTGCCAGCGACGTGGCAGGGGGCGGAGGGGGCTACACCTTC. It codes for CASDVAGGGGGYTF.

The CDR3 loop reads CASSRQVQADTQYF. The CDR3 DNA follows: TGTGCCAGCAGCCGACAGGTCCAGGCAGATACGCAGTATTTT. This chain joins TRBV5-6 and TRBJ2-3, with D tentatively TRBD1 (6 bases). V was trimmed by 4 bases and J by 4 bases, leaving 13 bases between them. The CDR3 has 14 amino acids. The V gene's germline CDR1 is SGHDT and CDR2 YYEEEE.

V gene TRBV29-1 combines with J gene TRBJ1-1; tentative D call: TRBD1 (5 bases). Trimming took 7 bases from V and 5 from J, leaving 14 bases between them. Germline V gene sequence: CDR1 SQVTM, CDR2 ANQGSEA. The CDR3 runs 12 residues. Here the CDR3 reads CSAVGGGTEAFF. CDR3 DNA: TGCAGCGCCGTCGGGGGTGGGACTGAAGCTTTCTTT. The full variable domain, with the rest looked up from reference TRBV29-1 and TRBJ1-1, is SAVISQKPSRDICQRGTSLTIQCQVDSQVTMMFWYRQQPGQSLTLIATANQGSEATYESGFVIDKFPISRPNLTFSTLTVSNMSPEDSSIYLCSAVGGGTEAFFGQGTRLTVV.

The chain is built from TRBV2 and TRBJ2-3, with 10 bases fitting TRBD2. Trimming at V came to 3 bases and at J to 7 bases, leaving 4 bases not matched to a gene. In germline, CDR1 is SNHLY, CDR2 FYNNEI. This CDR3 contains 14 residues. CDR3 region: CASSDPSGRNTQYF. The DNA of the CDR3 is TGTGCCAGCAGTGATCCTAGCGGGAGAAATACGCAGTATTTT.

CDR3 bases: TGTGCCAGCAGCTTAGTAGCAAGGGCCGGTGGATACGAGCAGTACTTC. This translates into CASSLVARAGGYEQYF. The chain employs TRBV7-2 and TRBJ2-7, with no clear D. CDR3 length: 16 amino acids. Germline CDR1 reads SGHTA; CDR2 reads FQGNSA. Trimming took off 1 base at V and 4 bases at J, with 17 bases between the two ends.

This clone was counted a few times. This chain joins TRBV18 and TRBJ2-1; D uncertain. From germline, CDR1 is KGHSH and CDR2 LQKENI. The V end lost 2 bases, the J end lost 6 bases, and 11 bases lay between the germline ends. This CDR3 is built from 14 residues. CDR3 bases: TGTGCCAGCTCACCAAGTATCCGGGCCAATGAGCAGTTCTTC. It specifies CASSPSIRANEQFF.

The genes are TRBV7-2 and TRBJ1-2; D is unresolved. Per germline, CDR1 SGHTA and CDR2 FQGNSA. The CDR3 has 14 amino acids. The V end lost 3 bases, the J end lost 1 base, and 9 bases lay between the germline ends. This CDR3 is CASSLRGVNYGYTF. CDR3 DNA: TGTGCCAGCAGCTTGCGCGGGGTTAACTATGGCTACACCTTC.

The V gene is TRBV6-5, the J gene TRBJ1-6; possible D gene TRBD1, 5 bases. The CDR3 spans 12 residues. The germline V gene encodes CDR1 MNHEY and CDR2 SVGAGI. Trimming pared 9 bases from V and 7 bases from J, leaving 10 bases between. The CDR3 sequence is CASRGGNSPLHF. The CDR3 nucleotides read TGTGCCAGTCGGGGGGGAAATTCACCCCTCCACTTT.